The sequence of this T cell receptor (beta chain) was determined in a study of shared clonotypes between healthy human individuals. Across the study: Used for every donor were three CD4 naive, three CD4 memory, two CD8 naive and one CD8 memory plate.

The method was immunoSEQ multiplex PCR; TCRdb's version includes in-frame clones alone and lacks a portion of them. The table records approximately 350,000 clones, about 96% of them present only once. V dropped 2 bases and J dropped 4 bases, with 8 bases sitting between them. Germline V gene lookup returns CDR1 MDHEN and CDR2 SYDVKM. The CDR3 extends over 13 amino acids. The chain joins TRBV28 to TRBJ2-5; possibly TRBD1 for D (5 bases). The source material was memory CD8+ T cells sorted from blood. Subset denoted: CD45RO+ cells pooled with CCR7-negative TemRA cells. The TCR was taken from a man aged 25 to 40 in good health. The CDR3 region is CASSLPRVETQYF. CDR3 nucleotides: TGTGCCAGCAGTTTACCCAGGGTAGAGACCCAGTACTTC.